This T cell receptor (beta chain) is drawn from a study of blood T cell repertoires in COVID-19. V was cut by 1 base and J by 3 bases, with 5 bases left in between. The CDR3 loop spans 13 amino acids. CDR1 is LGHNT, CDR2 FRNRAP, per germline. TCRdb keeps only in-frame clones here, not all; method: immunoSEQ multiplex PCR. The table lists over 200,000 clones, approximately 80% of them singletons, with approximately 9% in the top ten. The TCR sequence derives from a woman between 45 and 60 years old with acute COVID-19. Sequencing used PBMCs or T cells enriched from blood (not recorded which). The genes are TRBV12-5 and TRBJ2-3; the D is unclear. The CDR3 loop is CASGLAVTDTQYF. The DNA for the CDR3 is TGTGCTAGTGGTTTGGCCGTAACAGATACGCAGTATTTT.